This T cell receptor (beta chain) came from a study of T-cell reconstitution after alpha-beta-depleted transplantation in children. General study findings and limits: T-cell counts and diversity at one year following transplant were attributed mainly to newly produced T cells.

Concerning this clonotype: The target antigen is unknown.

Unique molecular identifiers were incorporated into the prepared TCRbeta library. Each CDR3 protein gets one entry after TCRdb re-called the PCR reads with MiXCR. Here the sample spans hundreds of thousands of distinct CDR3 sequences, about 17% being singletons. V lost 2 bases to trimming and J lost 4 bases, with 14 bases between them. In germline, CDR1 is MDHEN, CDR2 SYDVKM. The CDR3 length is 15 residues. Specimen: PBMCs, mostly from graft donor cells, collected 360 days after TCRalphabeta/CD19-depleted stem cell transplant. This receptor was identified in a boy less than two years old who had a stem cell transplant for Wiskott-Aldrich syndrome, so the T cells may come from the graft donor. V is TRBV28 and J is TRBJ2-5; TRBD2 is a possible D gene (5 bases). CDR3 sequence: CASSLPGKIGETQYF. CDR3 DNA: TGTGCCAGCAGTTTACCGGGGAAAATTGGAGAGACCCAGTACTTC.